Below are 14 T cell receptor beta chains sequenced from a single sample in a study of blood T cell repertoires in COVID-19. Libraries were prepared by immunoSEQ multiplex PCR; TCRdb keeps only in-frame clonotypes and omits some of them. The sample shows 98,000 or so clones, about nine tenths of them seen only once. The sample comprised peripheral blood. The receptors were sampled from a man between 60 and 75 years old with COVID-19, enrolled during active disease.

The rearrangement joins TRBV12-3 or TRBV12-4 to TRBJ1-1; D remains ambiguous. The ends were cut back, 3 bases at V and 4 bases at J, with 3 bases in the middle. The CDR3 is 11 amino acids. The CDR3 DNA follows: TGTGCCAGCAGTTTCAGCACTGAAGCTTTCTTT. This sequence encodes CASSFSTEAFF.

The J gene is TRBJ2-1, the V gene TRBV13, with 12 positions matching TRBD2. V lost 6 bases and J lost 4; bases outside the gene matches: 13. The CDR3 length is 18 residues. CDR1 is PRHDT, CDR2 FYEKMQ, per germline (reference sequence). The CDR3 reads CASSSPLAGGPYYNEQFF. CDR3 nucleotide sequence: TGTGCCAGCAGTTCGCCGCTAGCGGGAGGGCCGTATTACAATGAGCAGTTCTTC.

The chain carries TRBV24-1 and TRBJ1-2; no reliable D call. From germline, CDR1 is KGHDR and CDR2 SFDVKD. Trimming shortened V by 5 bases and J by 2 bases, and 8 bases separated the two germline ends. This CDR3 is built from 13 residues. The CDR3 region has the DNA TGTGCCACCAGTGTTGCCGGGAACTATGGCTACACCTTC. Protein sequence: CATSVAGNYGYTF.

This clone has a single count. The CDR3 DNA is TGTGCCAGCAGCTTAGGACGGCGGACCGGGGAGCTGTTTTTT. Residues: CASSLGRRTGELFF. The rearrangement links TRBV11-3 to TRBJ2-2, with D unclear. Looked up from germline, CDR1 is SGHNT and CDR2 is YENEEA. The CDR3 is 14 residues long. V was trimmed by 1 base and J by 5 bases, leaving 8 bases between them.

V usage is TRBV11-2 and J usage is TRBJ1-6, with D possibly TRBD1 on 6 matching bases. The CDR3 is 15 residues long. Germline V gene sequence: CDR1 SGHAT, CDR2 FQNNGV. Trimming removed 5 bases at V and 7 bases at J, with 15 bases between. The CDR3 loop reads CASSPTGSVNSPLHF. The CDR3, as DNA: TGTGCCAGCAGCCCTACAGGGAGCGTAAATTCACCCCTCCACTTT.

CDR3 loop: CASSQKDRGLEKLFF. The CDR3, as DNA: TGTGCCAGCAGCCAAAAGGACAGGGGGCTTGAAAAACTGTTTTTT. This chain connects TRBV3-1 (or the pseudogene TRBV3-2) to TRBJ1-4, with 11 bases lining up with TRBD1. Germline loops: CDR1 LGHDT, CDR2 YNNKEL (reference sequence). The V gene end was trimmed by 2 bases and the J gene end by 7 bases; junction bases not matched to a gene: 3. This CDR3 comprises 15 residues.

The CDR3 is CASSLSPGLRQETQYF. CDR3 sequence (DNA): TGTGCCAGCAGCCTTAGTCCGGGACTCAGGCAAGAGACCCAGTACTTC. The genes are TRBV4-2 and TRBJ2-5; a possible D gene is TRBD2 (6 bases). Germline lookup yields CDR1 LGHNA and CDR2 YNFKEQ. V was trimmed by 4 bases and J by 2 bases, leaving 17 bases between them. The CDR3 runs to 16 residues.

This clone was detected a few times. The chain is built from TRBV3-1 (or the pseudogene TRBV3-2) and TRBJ2-2; D might be TRBD1 (6 bases). Germline CDR1 and CDR2: LGHDT and YNNKEL (reference sequence). V was cut by 3 bases and J by 2 bases, with 10 bases left in between. The CDR3 consists of 15 residues. This chain's CDR3 is CASSHMDRNTGELFF. CDR3 DNA sequence: TGTGCCAGCAGCCATATGGACAGAAACACCGGGGAGCTGTTTTTT.

The V call is TRBV10-3, the J call TRBJ1-5; D gene uncertain. Per the germline V gene, CDR1 is ENHRY and CDR2 is SYGVKD. V dropped 3 bases and J dropped 6 bases, with 12 bases sitting between them. The CDR3 length is 14 residues. The DNA of the CDR3 is TGTGCCATCAGTGAAGGGAGTGGAAGTCAGCCCCAGCATTTT. It codes for CAISEGSGSQPQHF.

This clone was seen a handful of times. The chain uses TRBV27 and TRBJ1-1; D perhaps matches TRBD1 (5 bases). Germline V lookup: CDR1 MNHEY, CDR2 SMNVEV (reference sequence). Trimming shortened V by 7 bases and J by 1 base, and 13 bases separated the two germline ends. The CDR3 length is 14 residues. This CDR3 is CASIAGTANTEAFF. CDR3 in DNA: TGTGCCAGCATCGCCGGGACTGCGAACACTGAAGCTTTCTTT.

The rearrangement links TRBV19 to TRBJ2-5, with TRBD1 matching over 8 bases. This CDR3 has 17 amino acids. Losses at the gene ends were 4 bases for V and 1 base for J; bases not matched to a gene: 11. Germline lookup yields CDR1 LNHDA and CDR2 SQIVND (reference sequence). The CDR3 sequence: CASSTQQGVWLQETQYF. DNA of the CDR3: TGTGCCAGTAGTACCCAACAGGGGGTTTGGCTCCAAGAGACCCAGTACTTC.

The chain is built from TRBV30 and TRBJ1-5; TRBD1 might be the D (6 bases). V shed 6 bases and J shed 5 bases, with 17 bases lying between them. The CDR3 runs 14 residues. CDR1 GTSNPN and CDR2 SVGIG come from the germline V gene (reference sequence). As DNA, the CDR3 is TGTGCCTGCAACCCCACAGGGTTAGATCAGCCCCAGCATTTT. It codes for CACNPTGLDQPQHF.

This chain uses TRBV5-4 with TRBJ2-1; a weak D match, TRBD1 (6 bases). Trimming took 0 bases from V and 5 from J, leaving 6 bases between them. Looked up from germline, CDR1 is SGHNT and CDR2 is YYREEE (reference sequence). The CDR3 length is 13 residues. The CDR3 region is CASSLEGDNEQFF. The CDR3, as DNA: TGTGCCAGCAGCTTGGAGGGGGACAATGAGCAGTTCTTC.

CDR3 sequence reads: CASSPPSPRNEQFF. DNA for the CDR3: TGTGCCAGCAGTCCGCCGAGCCCGCGGAATGAGCAGTTCTTC. The rearrangement links TRBV6-6 to TRBJ2-1; no definite D call. The CDR3 runs 14 residues. The germline V gene encodes CDR1 MNHNY and CDR2 SVGAGI (reference sequence). V was clipped by 5 bases and J by 7 bases, with 15 bases between them.